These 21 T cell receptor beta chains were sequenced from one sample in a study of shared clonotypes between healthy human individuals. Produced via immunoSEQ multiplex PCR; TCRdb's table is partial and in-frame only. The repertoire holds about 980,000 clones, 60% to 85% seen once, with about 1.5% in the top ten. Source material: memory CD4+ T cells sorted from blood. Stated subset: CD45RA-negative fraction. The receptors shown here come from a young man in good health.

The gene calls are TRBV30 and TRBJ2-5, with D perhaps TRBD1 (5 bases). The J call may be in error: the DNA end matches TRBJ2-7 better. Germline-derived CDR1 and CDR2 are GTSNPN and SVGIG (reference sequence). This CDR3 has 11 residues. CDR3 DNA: TGTGCCTGGAGCCTAGGGGCCGAGCAGTACTTC. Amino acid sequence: CAWSLGAEQYF.

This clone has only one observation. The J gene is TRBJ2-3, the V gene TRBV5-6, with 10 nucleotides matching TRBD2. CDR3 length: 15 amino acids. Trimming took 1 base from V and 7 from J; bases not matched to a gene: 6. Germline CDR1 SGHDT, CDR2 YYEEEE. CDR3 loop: CASSLWSSGSYTQYF. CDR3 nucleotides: TGTGCCAGCAGCTTGTGGTCTAGCGGGAGTTATACGCAGTATTTT.

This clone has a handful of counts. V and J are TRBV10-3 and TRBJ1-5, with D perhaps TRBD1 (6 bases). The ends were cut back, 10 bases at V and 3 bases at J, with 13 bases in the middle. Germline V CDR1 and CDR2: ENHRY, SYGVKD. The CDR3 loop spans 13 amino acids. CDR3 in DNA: TGTGCCACCCAGGACAGCCTCAATCAGCCCCAGCATTTT. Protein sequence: CATQDSLNQPQHF.

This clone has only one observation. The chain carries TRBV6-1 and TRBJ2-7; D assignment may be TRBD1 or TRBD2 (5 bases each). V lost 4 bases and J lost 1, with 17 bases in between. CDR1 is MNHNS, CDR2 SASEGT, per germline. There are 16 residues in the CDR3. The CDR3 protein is CASSGSMGERSYEQYF. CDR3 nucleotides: TGTGCCAGCAGTGGTAGCATGGGGGAGCGATCCTACGAGCAGTACTTC.

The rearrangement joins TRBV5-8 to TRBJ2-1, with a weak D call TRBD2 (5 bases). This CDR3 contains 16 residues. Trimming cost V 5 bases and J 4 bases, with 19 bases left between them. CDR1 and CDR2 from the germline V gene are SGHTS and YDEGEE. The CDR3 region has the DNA TGTGCCAGCAGTCCCTCGGGGAAAGCATCATACAATGAGCAGTTCTTC. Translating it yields CASSPSGKASYNEQFF.

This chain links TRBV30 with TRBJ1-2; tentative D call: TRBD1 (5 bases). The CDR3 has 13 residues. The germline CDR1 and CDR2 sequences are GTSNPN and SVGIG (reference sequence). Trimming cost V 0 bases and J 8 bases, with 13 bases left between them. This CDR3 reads CAWSVGAGLGYTF. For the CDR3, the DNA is TGTGCCTGGAGTGTAGGGGCAGGGTTGGGCTACACCTTC.

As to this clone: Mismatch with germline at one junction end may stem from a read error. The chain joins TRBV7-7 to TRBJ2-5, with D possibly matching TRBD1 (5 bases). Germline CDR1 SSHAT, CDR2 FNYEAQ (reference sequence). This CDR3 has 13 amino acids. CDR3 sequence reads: CASSLVRGETQYF. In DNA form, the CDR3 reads TGTGCTAGCAGCTTAGTTAGGGGAGAGACCCAGTACTTC.

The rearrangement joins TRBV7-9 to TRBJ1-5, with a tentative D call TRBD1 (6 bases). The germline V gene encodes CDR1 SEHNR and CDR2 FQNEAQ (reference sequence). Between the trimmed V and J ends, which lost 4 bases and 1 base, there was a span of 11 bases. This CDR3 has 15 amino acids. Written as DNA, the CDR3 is TGTGCCAGCAGCTCAGGGGACGCGAGCAATCAGCCCCAGCATTTT. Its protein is CASSSGDASNQPQHF.

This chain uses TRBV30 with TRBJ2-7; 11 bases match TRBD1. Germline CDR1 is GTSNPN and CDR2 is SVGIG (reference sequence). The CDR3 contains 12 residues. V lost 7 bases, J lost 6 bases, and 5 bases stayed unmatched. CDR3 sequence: CALGTGGPEQYF. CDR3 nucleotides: TGTGCCTTAGGGACAGGGGGGCCCGAGCAGTACTTC.

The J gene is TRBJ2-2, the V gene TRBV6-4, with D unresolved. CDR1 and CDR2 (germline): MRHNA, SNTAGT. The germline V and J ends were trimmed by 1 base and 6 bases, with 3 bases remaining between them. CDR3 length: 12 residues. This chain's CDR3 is CASSDFAGELFF. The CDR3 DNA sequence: TGTGCCAGCAGTGACTTTGCCGGGGAGCTGTTTTTT.

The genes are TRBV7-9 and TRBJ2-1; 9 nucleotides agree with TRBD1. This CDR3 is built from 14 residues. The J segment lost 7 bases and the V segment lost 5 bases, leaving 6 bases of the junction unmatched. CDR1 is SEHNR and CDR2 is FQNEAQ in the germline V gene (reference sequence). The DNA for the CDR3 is TGTGCCAGCAGCCTGACAGGGGGGATAAATGAGCAGTTCTTC. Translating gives CASSLTGGINEQFF.

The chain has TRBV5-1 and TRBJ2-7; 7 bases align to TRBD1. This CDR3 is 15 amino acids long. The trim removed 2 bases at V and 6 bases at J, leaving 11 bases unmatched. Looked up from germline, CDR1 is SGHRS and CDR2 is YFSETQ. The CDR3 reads CASSFGGRGLSEQYF. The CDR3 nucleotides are TGCGCCAGCAGCTTTGGTGGTAGGGGGCTCAGCGAGCAGTACTTC.

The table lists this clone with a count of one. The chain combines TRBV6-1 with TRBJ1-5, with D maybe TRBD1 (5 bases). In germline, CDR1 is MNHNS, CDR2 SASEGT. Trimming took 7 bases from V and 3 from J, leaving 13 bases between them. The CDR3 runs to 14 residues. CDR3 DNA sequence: TGTGCCAGCACCCCGACAGTGCTCAATCAGCCCCAGCATTTT. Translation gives CASTPTVLNQPQHF.

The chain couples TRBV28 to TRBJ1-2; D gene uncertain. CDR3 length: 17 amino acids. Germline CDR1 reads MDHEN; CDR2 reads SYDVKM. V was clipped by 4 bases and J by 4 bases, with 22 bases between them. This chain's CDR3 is CASSWRPPTVSGYGYTF. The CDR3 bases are TGTGCCAGCAGTTGGAGACCACCGACGGTGAGCGGCTATGGCTACACCTTC.

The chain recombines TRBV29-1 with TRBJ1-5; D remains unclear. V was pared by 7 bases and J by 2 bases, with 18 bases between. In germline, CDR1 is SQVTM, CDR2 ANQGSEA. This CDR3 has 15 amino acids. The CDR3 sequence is CSARTDPPGNQPQHF. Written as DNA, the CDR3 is TGCAGCGCTAGGACTGACCCGCCTGGCAATCAGCCCCAGCATTTT.

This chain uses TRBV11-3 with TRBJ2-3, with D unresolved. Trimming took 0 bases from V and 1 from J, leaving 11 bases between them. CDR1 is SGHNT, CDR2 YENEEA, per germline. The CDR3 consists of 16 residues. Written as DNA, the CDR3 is TGTGCCAGCAGCTTAGATACTGGGCTAGGCACAGATACGCAGTATTTT. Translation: CASSLDTGLGTDTQYF.

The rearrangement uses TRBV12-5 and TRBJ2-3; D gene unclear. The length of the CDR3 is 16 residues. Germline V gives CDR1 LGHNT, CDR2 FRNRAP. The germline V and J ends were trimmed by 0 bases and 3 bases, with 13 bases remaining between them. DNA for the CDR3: TGTGCTAGTGGTTTGGTATCGACCAGGATTACAGATACGCAGTATTTT. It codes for CASGLVSTRITDTQYF.

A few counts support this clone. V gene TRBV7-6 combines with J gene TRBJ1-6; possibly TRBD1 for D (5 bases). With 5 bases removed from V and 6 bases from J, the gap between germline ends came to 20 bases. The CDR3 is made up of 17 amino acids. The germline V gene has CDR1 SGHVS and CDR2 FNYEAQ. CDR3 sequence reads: CASSPLSGDHFNSPLHF. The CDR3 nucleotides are TGTGCCAGCAGCCCGCTGTCGGGGGACCACTTTAATTCACCCCTCCACTTT.

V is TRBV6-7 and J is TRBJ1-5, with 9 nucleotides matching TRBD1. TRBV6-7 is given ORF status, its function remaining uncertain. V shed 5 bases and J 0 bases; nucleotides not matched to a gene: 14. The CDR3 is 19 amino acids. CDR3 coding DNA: TGTGCCAGCAGTGGAAACCGGGACAGGGAATGTTGTAGCAATCAGCCCCAGCATTTT. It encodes CASSGNRDRECCSNQPQHF.

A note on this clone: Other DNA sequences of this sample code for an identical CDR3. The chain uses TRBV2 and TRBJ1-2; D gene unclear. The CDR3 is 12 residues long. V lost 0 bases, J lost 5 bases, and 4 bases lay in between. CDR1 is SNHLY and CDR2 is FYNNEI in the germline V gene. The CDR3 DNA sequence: TGTGCCAGCAGTGAAGCGGGATATGGCTACACCTTC. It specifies CASSEAGYGYTF.

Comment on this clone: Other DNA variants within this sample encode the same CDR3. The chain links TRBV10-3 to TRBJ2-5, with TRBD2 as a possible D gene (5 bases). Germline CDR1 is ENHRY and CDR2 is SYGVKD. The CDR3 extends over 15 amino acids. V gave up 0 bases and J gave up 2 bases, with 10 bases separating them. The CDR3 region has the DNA TGTGCCATCAGTGAGTCGGGCGGCGGGCAAGAGACCCAGTACTTC. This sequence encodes CAISESGGGQETQYF.